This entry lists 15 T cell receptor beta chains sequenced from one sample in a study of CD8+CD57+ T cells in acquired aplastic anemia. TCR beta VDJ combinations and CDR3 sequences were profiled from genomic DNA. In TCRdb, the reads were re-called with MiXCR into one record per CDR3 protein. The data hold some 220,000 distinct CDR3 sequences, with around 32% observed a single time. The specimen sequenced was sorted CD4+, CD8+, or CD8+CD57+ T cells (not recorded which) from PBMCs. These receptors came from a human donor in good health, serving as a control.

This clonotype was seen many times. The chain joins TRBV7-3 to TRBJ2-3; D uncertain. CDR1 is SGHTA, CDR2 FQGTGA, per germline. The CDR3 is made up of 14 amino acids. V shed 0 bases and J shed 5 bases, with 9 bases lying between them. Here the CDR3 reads CASSLTFSGDTQYF. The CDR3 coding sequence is TGTGCCAGCAGCTTAACGTTTAGTGGAGATACGCAGTATTTT.

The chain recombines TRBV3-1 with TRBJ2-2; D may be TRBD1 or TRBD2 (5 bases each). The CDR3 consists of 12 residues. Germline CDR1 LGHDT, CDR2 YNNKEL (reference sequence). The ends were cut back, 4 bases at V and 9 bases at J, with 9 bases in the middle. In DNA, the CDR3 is TGTGCCAGCAGCCGGGACCGCCGGGAGCTGTTTTTT. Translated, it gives CASSRDRRELFF.

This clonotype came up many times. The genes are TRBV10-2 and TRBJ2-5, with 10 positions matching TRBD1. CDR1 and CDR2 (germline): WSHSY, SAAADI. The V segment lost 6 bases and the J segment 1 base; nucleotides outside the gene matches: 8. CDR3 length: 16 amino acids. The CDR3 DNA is TGCGCCAGCAGCCCCGACAGGGGGCTCATCCAAGAGACCCAGTACTTC. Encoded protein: CASSPDRGLIQETQYF.

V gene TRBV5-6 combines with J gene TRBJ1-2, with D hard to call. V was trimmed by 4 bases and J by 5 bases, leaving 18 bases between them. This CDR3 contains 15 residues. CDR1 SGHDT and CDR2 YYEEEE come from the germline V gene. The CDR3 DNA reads TGTGCCAGCAGCCATACAGACGGGCTCGTATATGGCTACACCTTC. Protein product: CASSHTDGLVYGYTF.

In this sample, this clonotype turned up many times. The CDR3 loop is CASSPIRTVGNTIYF. DNA of the CDR3: TGTGCCAGCAGTCCAATTCGTACCGTTGGAAACACCATATATTTT. The J gene is TRBJ1-3, the V gene TRBV7-2; D not certain. The CDR3 loop spans 15 amino acids. Trimming shortened V by 6 bases and J by 3 bases, and 15 bases separated the two germline ends. Germline-derived CDR1 and CDR2 are SGHTA and FQGNSA.

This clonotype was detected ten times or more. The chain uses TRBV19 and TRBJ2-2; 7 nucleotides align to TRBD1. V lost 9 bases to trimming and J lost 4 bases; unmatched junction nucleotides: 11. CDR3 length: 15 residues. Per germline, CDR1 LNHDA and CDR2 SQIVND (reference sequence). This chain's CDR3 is CASQRGQLSTGELFF. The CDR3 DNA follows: TGTGCCAGCCAAAGGGGGCAATTGAGCACCGGGGAGCTGTTTTTT.

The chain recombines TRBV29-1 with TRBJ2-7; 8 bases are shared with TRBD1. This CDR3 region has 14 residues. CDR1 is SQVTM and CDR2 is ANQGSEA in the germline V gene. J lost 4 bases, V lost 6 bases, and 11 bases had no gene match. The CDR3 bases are TGCAGCGTCATGACAGGGGTAGGGGGATACGAGCAGTACTTC. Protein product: CSVMTGVGGYEQYF.

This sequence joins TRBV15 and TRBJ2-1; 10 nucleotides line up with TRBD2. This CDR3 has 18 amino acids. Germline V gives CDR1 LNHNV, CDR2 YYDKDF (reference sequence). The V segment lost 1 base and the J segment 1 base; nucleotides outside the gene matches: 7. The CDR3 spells CATSRVLLAGRSYNEQFF. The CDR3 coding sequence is TGTGCCACCAGCAGAGTTCTACTAGCGGGACGTTCCTACAATGAGCAGTTCTTC.

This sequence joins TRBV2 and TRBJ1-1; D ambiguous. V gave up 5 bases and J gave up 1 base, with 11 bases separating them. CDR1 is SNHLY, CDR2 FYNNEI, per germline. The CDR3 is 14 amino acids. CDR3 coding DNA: TGTGCCAGCAGTAAAATACAGCAGAACACTGAAGCTTTCTTT. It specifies CASSKIQQNTEAFF.

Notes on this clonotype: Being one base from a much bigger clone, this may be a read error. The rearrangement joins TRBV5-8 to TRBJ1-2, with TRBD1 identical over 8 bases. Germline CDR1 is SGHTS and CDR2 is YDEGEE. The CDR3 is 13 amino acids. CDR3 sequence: CVSSKDREDGYTF. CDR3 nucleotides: TGTGTCAGCAGTAAGGACAGGGAGGATGGCTACACCTTC.

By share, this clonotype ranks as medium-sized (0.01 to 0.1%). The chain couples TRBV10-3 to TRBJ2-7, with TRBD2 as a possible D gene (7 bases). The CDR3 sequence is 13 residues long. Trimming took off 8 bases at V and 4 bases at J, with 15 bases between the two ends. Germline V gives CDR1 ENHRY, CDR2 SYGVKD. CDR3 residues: CAIQRGAGYEQYF. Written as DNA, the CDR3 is TGTGCCATCCAACGGGGGGCGGGGTACGAGCAGTACTTC.

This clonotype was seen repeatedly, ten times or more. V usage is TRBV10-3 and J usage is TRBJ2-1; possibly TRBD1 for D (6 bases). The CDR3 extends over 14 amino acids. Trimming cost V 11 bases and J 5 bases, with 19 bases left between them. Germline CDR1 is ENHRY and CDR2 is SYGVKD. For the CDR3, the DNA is TGTGCCGAACCGCCGGTGACAGGAAACAATGAGCAGTTCTTC. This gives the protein CAEPPVTGNNEQFF.

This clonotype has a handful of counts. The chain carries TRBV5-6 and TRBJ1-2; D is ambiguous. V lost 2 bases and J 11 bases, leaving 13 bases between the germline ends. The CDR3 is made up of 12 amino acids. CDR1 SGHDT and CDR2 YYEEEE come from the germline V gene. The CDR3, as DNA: TGTGCCAGCAGCTTAATAGGGAATTCTTACACCTTC. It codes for CASSLIGNSYTF.

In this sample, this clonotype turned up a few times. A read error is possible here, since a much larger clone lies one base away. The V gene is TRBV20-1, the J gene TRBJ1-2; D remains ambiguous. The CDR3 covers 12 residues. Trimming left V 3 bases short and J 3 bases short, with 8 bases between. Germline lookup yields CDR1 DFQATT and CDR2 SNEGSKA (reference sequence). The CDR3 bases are TGCAGTGCTAGTGCCGAGGACTATGGCTACACCTTC. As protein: CSASAEDYGYTF.

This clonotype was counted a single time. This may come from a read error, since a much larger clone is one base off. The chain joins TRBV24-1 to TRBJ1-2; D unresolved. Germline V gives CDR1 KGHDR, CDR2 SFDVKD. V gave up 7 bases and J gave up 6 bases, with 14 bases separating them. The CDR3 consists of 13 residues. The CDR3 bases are TGTGCCACCAGACTATGGAATGCTGATGGCTACACCTTC. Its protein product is CATRLWNADGYTF.